What follows are 32 T cell receptor beta chains derived from one specimen sequenced in a study of control samples from healthy donors and cancer patients. TCRdb's copy holds only in-frame clones and misses some; the assay was immunoSEQ multiplex PCR. The data contain 160,000 or so clones, over 90% of them singletons. The sample was blood. The receptors derive from a man over 45 in good health.

The chain couples TRBV6-2 or TRBV6-3 to TRBJ1-1, with D hard to call. Trimming removed 2 bases at V and 8 bases at J, with 9 bases between. This CDR3 is 12 amino acids long. Germline loops: CDR1 MNHEY, CDR2 SVGEGT. The CDR3 coding sequence is TGTGCCAGCAGTTACCTCCGGGAAGAAGCTTTCTTT. Amino acid sequence: CASSYLREEAFF.

This clone has only one observation. The chain combines TRBV6-5 with TRBJ2-3, with TRBD2 matching 10 bases. The V gene's germline CDR1 is MNHEY and CDR2 SVGAGI. J gave up 3 bases and V 6 bases, and 6 bases lay outside the gene matches. The CDR3 is 15 residues long. The CDR3 loop reads CASRRAGGPTDTQYF. The CDR3 coding sequence is TGTGCCAGCAGAAGAGCGGGAGGGCCGACAGATACGCAGTATTTT.

The CDR3 nucleotides read TGTGCCAGCAGTCGGACAGGGGCGTTAAATCAGCCCCAGCATTTT. Amino acids: CASSRTGALNQPQHF. This chain links TRBV27 with TRBJ1-5; 9 bases match TRBD1. V lost 5 bases to trimming and J lost 4 bases; unmatched junction nucleotides: 6. CDR3 size: 15 residues. In germline, CDR1 is MNHEY, CDR2 SMNVEV (reference sequence).

In this sample, this clone turned up once. The chain couples TRBV5-1 to TRBJ1-3; 8 bases are a match to TRBD1. The CDR3 loop spans 15 amino acids. V lost 3 bases to trimming and J lost 4 bases; unmatched junction nucleotides: 6. Looked up from germline, CDR1 is SGHRS and CDR2 is YFSETQ. CDR3 sequence reads: CASSSTGESGNTIYF. CDR3 nucleotide sequence: TGCGCCAGCAGCTCGACAGGGGAGTCGGGAAACACCATATATTTT.

This chain joins TRBV9 and TRBJ2-7; 8 nucleotides align to TRBD2. Germline V CDR1 and CDR2: SGDLS, YYNGEE. Trimming took 4 bases from V and 6 from J; bases not matched to a gene: 6. The CDR3 is made up of 13 amino acids. CDR3 region: CASSFSRGGEQYF. The DNA of the CDR3 is TGTGCCAGCAGCTTCTCCCGGGGGGGCGAGCAGTACTTC.

V usage is TRBV19 and J usage is TRBJ1-1; D might be TRBD1 (5 bases). Germline CDR1 is LNHDA and CDR2 is SQIVND (reference sequence). The CDR3 loop spans 15 amino acids. Trimming removed 0 bases from V and 10 bases from J, with 18 bases in between. The CDR3 DNA follows: TGTGCCAGTAGTATAGATCGGGGCGCTTCCTCGTCAGCTTTCTTT. Protein: CASSIDRGASSSAFF.

The V and J genes are TRBV10-1 and TRBJ2-7, with TRBD1 as a possible D gene (5 bases). Between the trimmed V and J ends, which lost 0 bases and 2 bases, there was a span of 14 bases. Germline V gives CDR1 WNHNN, CDR2 SYGVQD (reference sequence). The CDR3 is made up of 16 amino acids. CDR3 DNA: TGCGCCAGCAGTGAGTCGGGTGGGGCTAACCCCTACGAGCAGTACTTC. Its protein product is CASSESGGANPYEQYF.

This chain uses TRBV2 with TRBJ2-7; 8 nucleotides align to TRBD1. Trimming cost V 6 bases and J 0 bases; bases outside gene matches: 4. CDR3 size: 14 residues. The germline V gene encodes CDR1 SNHLY and CDR2 FYNNEI. The DNA of the CDR3 is TGTGCCAGCAGGCCGGACAGGGCCTCCTACGAGCAGTACTTC. The encoded protein is CASRPDRASYEQYF.

The chain combines TRBV29-1 with TRBJ1-5; TRBD1 matches at 10 bases. The V and J ends lost 6 bases and 5 bases, in that order; junction bases with no gene match: 4. The CDR3 is 13 residues long. Germline CDR1 and CDR2: SQVTM and ANQGSEA. The CDR3 loop is CSVGDRGDQPQHF. The CDR3, as DNA: TGCAGCGTAGGGGACAGGGGAGATCAGCCCCAGCATTTT.

The J gene is TRBJ2-1, the V gene TRBV2, with a possible D match to TRBD2 (5 bases). Germline CDR1 and CDR2: SNHLY and FYNNEI. Trimming took off 1 base at V and 0 bases at J, with 7 bases between the two ends. The CDR3 covers 15 residues. CDR3 nucleotide sequence: TGTGCCAGCAGTGAAGGTGGGAGCTCCTACAATGAGCAGTTCTTC. It encodes CASSEGGSSYNEQFF. The full variable domain, in which reference TRBV2 and TRBJ2-1 provide the parts outside the CDR3, is EPEVTQTPSHQVTQMGQEVILRCVPISNHLYFYWYRQILGQKVEFLVSFYNNEISEKSEIFDDQFSVERPDGSNFTLKIRSTKLEDSAMYFCASSEGGSSYNEQFFGPGTRLTVL.

The chain couples TRBV9 to TRBJ2-2; D is undetermined. Trimming cost V 3 bases and J 6 bases, with 12 bases left between them. This CDR3 has 14 amino acids. Per germline, CDR1 SGDLS and CDR2 YYNGEE. CDR3 region: CASSAPPPSGELFF. As DNA, the CDR3 is TGTGCCAGCAGCGCGCCCCCCCCGTCCGGGGAGCTGTTTTTT.

The genes are TRBV9 and TRBJ2-7; 8 bases line up with TRBD2. V was clipped by 2 bases and J by 2 bases; unmatched bases: 3. This CDR3 has 14 residues. The germline gives CDR1 SGDLS, CDR2 YYNGEE. The CDR3, as DNA: TGTGCCAGCAGCGTGAGCGGGAGTGCCTACGAGCAGTACTTC. Translated: CASSVSGSAYEQYF.

The chain carries TRBV19 and TRBJ1-2; 7 bases agree with TRBD1. CDR3 length: 16 amino acids. Looked up from germline, CDR1 is LNHDA and CDR2 is SQIVND (reference sequence). V was pared by 3 bases and J by 0 bases, with 7 bases of the junction left unmatched. Written as DNA, the CDR3 is TGTGCCAGTAGTATGTTCCGGGACAGAGCTAACTATGGCTACACCTTC. It specifies CASSMFRDRANYGYTF.

The CDR3 reads CASTRLRGASTDTQYF. The CDR3 DNA is TGTGCCAGCACCAGATTGAGGGGGGCTAGCACAGATACGCAGTATTTT. V usage is TRBV28 and J usage is TRBJ2-3, with D perhaps given as TRBD1 or TRBD2 (6 bases each). Germline V gives CDR1 MDHEN, CDR2 SYDVKM. The CDR3 spans 16 residues. Trimming cost V 7 bases and J 0 bases, with 17 bases left between them.

In this sample, this clone turned up once. V and J are TRBV5-1 and TRBJ2-7; D possibly corresponds to TRBD1 (5 bases). The CDR3 consists of 14 residues. CDR1 and CDR2 from the germline V gene are SGHRS and YFSETQ. Trimming took 0 bases from V and 2 from J, leaving 9 bases between them. The CDR3 loop reads CASSLEQGTYEQYF. Here the CDR3 DNA reads TGCGCCAGCAGCTTGGAGCAGGGAACCTACGAGCAGTACTTC.

This clone was counted a few times. V gene TRBV7-9 combines with J gene TRBJ1-4; 9 bases are shared with TRBD1. This CDR3 is 14 amino acids long. Germline CDR1 reads SEHNR; CDR2 reads FQNEAQ (reference sequence). Trimming removed 2 bases from V and 6 bases from J; junction bases left unmatched: 1. In nucleotides, the CDR3 is TGTGCCAGCAGCTTAAGACAGGGGGATGAAAAACTGTTTTTT. This sequence encodes CASSLRQGDEKLFF.

The chain combines TRBV19 with TRBJ2-3, with 10 bases aligning to TRBD2. CDR1 is LNHDA and CDR2 is SQIVND in the germline V gene (reference sequence). The V gene end was trimmed by 6 bases and the J gene end by 4 bases; junction bases not matched to a gene: 10. The CDR3 sequence is 16 residues long. CDR3 DNA: TGTGCCAGTAGACGCCTAGCGGGAGTAATTGCAGATACGCAGTATTTT. Translating gives CASRRLAGVIADTQYF.

The rearrangement uses TRBV10-3 and TRBJ2-6; D gene uncertain. V gave up 6 bases and J gave up 1 base, with 7 bases separating them. This CDR3 is 14 amino acids long. From germline, CDR1 is ENHRY and CDR2 SYGVKD. CDR3 sequence (DNA): TGTGCCATCAGGGCAGAGTCTGGGGCCAACGTCCTGACTTTC. Translated, it gives CAIRAESGANVLTF.

The count of this clone is one. This rearrangement joins TRBV5-1 to TRBJ2-4, with D perhaps matching TRBD1 or TRBD2 (5 bases each). Trimming shortened V by 0 bases and J by 3 bases, and 13 bases separated the two germline ends. Germline CDR1 and CDR2: SGHRS and YFSETQ. CDR3 size: 16 residues. The CDR3 nucleotides are TGCGCCAGCAGCTTGGATGGGGGACGAGGCAAAAACATTCAGTACTTC. Residues: CASSLDGGRGKNIQYF.

This chain links TRBV5-1 with TRBJ2-7; D is perhaps TRBD2 (7 bases). The end of the DNA aligns better with TRBJ2-5, so the J call may be wrong. CDR1 is SGHRS and CDR2 is YFSETQ in the germline V gene. The CDR3 extends over 20 amino acids. CDR3 DNA: TGCGCCAGCAGCAACCCTCCCCTGGGGGGGGCACCACTATCTCGAGAGACCCAGTACTTC. Amino acids: CASSNPPLGGAPLSRETQYF.

The genes are TRBV27 and TRBJ2-7; D unclear. Trimming shortened V by 2 bases and J by 3 bases, and 14 bases separated the two germline ends. The CDR3 is 15 residues long. Germline loops: CDR1 MNHEY, CDR2 SMNVEV (reference sequence). The DNA for the CDR3 is TGTGCCAGCAGTTTACTTCAGAGTTTTGACTACGAGCAGTACTTC. Amino acids: CASSLLQSFDYEQYF.

This rearrangement joins TRBV5-4 to TRBJ1-2; 7 nucleotides line up with TRBD1. J lost 5 bases, V lost 4 bases, and 5 bases had no gene match. Germline lookup yields CDR1 SGHNT and CDR2 YYREEE (reference sequence). This CDR3 spans 13 amino acids. The CDR3 sequence: CASSPDRVYGYTF. CDR3 DNA: TGTGCCAGCAGCCCCGACAGGGTTTATGGCTACACCTTC.

The rearrangement uses TRBV3-1 (or the pseudogene TRBV3-2) and TRBJ1-1; 7 nucleotides match TRBD1. Germline assignment: CDR1 LGHDT and CDR2 YNNKEL (reference sequence). The CDR3 extends over 14 amino acids. The V segment lost 6 bases and the J segment 5 bases; nucleotides outside the gene matches: 9. The CDR3 sequence is CASSLTGDRTEAFF. The CDR3 DNA reads TGTGCCAGCAGTCTTACAGGGGACCGGACTGAAGCTTTCTTT.

A single count supports this clone. This chain connects TRBV9 to TRBJ1-2; TRBD1 is a possible D gene (6 bases). CDR1 and CDR2 from the germline V gene are SGDLS and YYNGEE. V was clipped by 0 bases and J by 4 bases, with 10 bases between them. This CDR3 contains 14 residues. Written as DNA, the CDR3 is TGTGCCAGCAGCGTAGTTGGGGACACCTATGGCTACACCTTC. It specifies CASSVVGDTYGYTF.

V and J are TRBV9 and TRBJ2-1; D may correspond to TRBD1 or TRBD2 (5 bases each). Trimming took 1 base from V and 4 from J, leaving 9 bases between them. CDR3 length: 14 amino acids. Germline V gene lookup returns CDR1 SGDLS and CDR2 YYNGEE. The CDR3 here is CASSVRDGYNEQFF. Written as DNA, the CDR3 is TGTGCCAGCAGCGTACGGGACGGTTACAATGAGCAGTTCTTC.

This chain uses TRBV28 with TRBJ2-1, with D possibly matching TRBD1 (8 bases). The CDR3 length is 13 residues. V gave up 6 bases and J gave up 7 bases, with 13 bases separating them. CDR1 is MDHEN, CDR2 SYDVKM, per germline. In DNA form, the CDR3 reads TGTGCCAGCAGAGACAGGGGAGGGAATGAGCAGTTCTTC. It specifies CASRDRGGNEQFF.

The CDR3 sequence is CASKGDRQPGSVLTF. The CDR3 DNA reads as TGTGCCAGTAAGGGGGACAGGCAACCGGGAAGCGTCCTGACTTTC. The V call is TRBV19, the J call TRBJ2-6; TRBD1 matches at 8 bases. V lost 7 bases, J lost 12 bases, and 14 bases stayed unmatched. This CDR3 has 15 amino acids. CDR1 and CDR2 (germline): LNHDA, SQIVND (reference sequence). The full variable domain, its missing parts supplied by reference TRBV19 and TRBJ2-6, is DGGITQSPKYLFRKEGQNVTLSCEQNLNHDAMYWYRQDPGQGLRLIYYSQIVNDFQKGDIAEGYSVSREKKESFPLTVTSAQKNPTAFYLCASKGDRQPGSVLTFGAGSRLTVL.

The V call is TRBV24-1, the J call TRBJ2-3; D is unclear. This CDR3 has 13 amino acids. V was shortened by 2 bases and J by 1 base, with 3 bases between the two germline ends. Germline V CDR1 and CDR2: KGHDR, SFDVKD. CDR3 sequence (DNA): TGTGCCACCAGTGATTCGGGCACAGATACGCAGTATTTT. This gives the protein CATSDSGTDTQYF.

CDR3 sequence reads: CASTLKFDTEAFF. CDR3 nucleotides: TGTGCCAGCACCCTCAAGTTTGACACTGAAGCTTTCTTT. J is TRBJ1-1 and V is TRBV6-6; D is unclear. Trimming took off 7 bases at V and 3 bases at J, with 12 bases between the two ends. Germline values: CDR1 MNHNY, CDR2 SVGAGI (reference sequence). The CDR3 has 13 amino acids.

V and J are TRBV5-4 and TRBJ2-1; 8 nucleotides match TRBD2. This CDR3 region has 17 residues. Germline V gene data show CDR1 as SGHNT and CDR2 as YYREEE (reference sequence). With 5 bases clipped from V and 9 bases from J, the junction kept 19 bases outside the gene matches. For the CDR3, the DNA is TGTGCCAGCAGTGGGGGAGGGCGGGCTAGCGGGCTCATTGAGCAGTTCTTC. Protein: CASSGGGRASGLIEQFF.

This clone was seen once. The chain recombines TRBV9 with TRBJ2-3, with D unclear. The ends were cut back, 0 bases at V and 3 bases at J, with 11 bases in the middle. This CDR3 contains 15 residues. Germline V gives CDR1 SGDLS, CDR2 YYNGEE. For the CDR3, the DNA is TGTGCCAGCAGCGTAGATCGTCCAGTGACAGATACGCAGTATTTT. Translation gives CASSVDRPVTDTQYF.

The genes are TRBV5-1 and TRBJ2-3, with 9 bases identical to TRBD1. V was clipped by 2 bases and J by 6 bases; unmatched bases: 4. The CDR3 is 14 amino acids. Germline V gene sequence: CDR1 SGHRS, CDR2 YFSETQ. For the CDR3, the DNA is TGCGCCAGCAGCTTTGGGACAGGGCGCGATACGCAGTATTTT. Translation gives CASSFGTGRDTQYF. The variable domain in full, with the rest retrieved from reference TRBV5-1 and TRBJ2-3, is KAGVTQTPRYLIKTRGQQVTLSCSPISGHRSVSWYQQTPGQGLQFLFEYFSETQRNKGNFPGRFSGRQFSNSRSEMNVSTLELGDSALYLCASSFGTGRDTQYFGPGTRLTVL.